These 21 T cell receptor beta chains share one sample of origin, sequenced in a study of OX40 agonist ivuxolimab in advanced cancers. This table comes from immunoSEQ multiplex PCR, and its TCRdb copy is limited to in-frame clones, with some not included. This sample yields roughly 70,000 clones, of which approximately 78% are seen a single time; roughly 0.4% belongs to the top ten. Material: CD4+ or CD8+ T cells sorted from blood, obtained in a trial of the OX40 agonist ivuxolimab. The receptor source for this set is an adult with an advanced solid tumor such as melanoma, head and neck, liver or kidney cancer.

This clone appeared a few times. The rearrangement joins TRBV6-6 to TRBJ2-1, with D perhaps TRBD2 (6 bases). The CDR3 contains 14 residues. V was cut by 6 bases and J by 10 bases, with 19 bases left in between. The germline V gene has CDR1 MNHNY and CDR2 SVGAGI (reference sequence). In DNA form, the CDR3 reads TGTGCCAGCAGGGCGGGAAACTCCTTCACGGAGCAGTTCTTC. Protein sequence: CASRAGNSFTEQFF.

The chain couples TRBV29-1 to TRBJ2-5, with D possibly TRBD2 on 5 matching bases. Germline values: CDR1 SQVTM, CDR2 ANQGSEA. The CDR3 totals 12 residues. Trimming cost V 4 bases and J 5 bases, with 11 bases left between them. CDR3 sequence (DNA): TGCAGCGTTGTAGTGGGGAGTGAGACCCAGTACTTC. Its protein is CSVVVGSETQYF.

The chain couples TRBV28 to TRBJ1-2, with 7 bases lining up with TRBD1. The germline V gene encodes CDR1 MDHEN and CDR2 SYDVKM. CDR3 size: 16 residues. The J segment lost 5 bases and the V segment lost 10 bases, leaving 19 bases of the junction unmatched. This chain's CDR3 is CATHSQGGDSLYGYTF. The CDR3 region has the DNA TGTGCCACACATTCGCAGGGAGGGGACAGCCTATATGGCTACACCTTC.

This chain uses TRBV28 with TRBJ1-2, with 7 bases that match TRBD1. Germline CDR1 is MDHEN and CDR2 is SYDVKM. The CDR3 runs to 15 residues. V gave up 2 bases and J gave up 0 bases; unmatched junction bases: 3. CDR3 nucleotide sequence: TGTGCCAGCAGTTTAGACGACAGGGCTAACTATGGCTACACCTTC. This sequence encodes CASSLDDRANYGYTF.

This clone was recorded a few times. The rearrangement joins TRBV28 to TRBJ2-1, with 14 nucleotides matching TRBD2. The J segment lost 4 bases and the V segment lost 6 bases, leaving 5 bases of the junction unmatched. This CDR3 is 16 amino acids long. Germline CDR1 is MDHEN and CDR2 is SYDVKM. CDR3 loop: CASRRLAGGTYNEQFF. In nucleotides, the CDR3 is TGTGCCAGCAGAAGACTAGCGGGAGGGACTTACAATGAGCAGTTCTTC.

The chain carries TRBV10-3 and TRBJ2-7; maybe TRBD1 (5 bases). The CDR3 length is 11 residues. CDR1 ENHRY and CDR2 SYGVKD come from the germline V gene. Trimming pared 5 bases from V and 5 bases from J, leaving 7 bases between. The CDR3 DNA is TGTGCCATCAGTTCAGGGAACGAGCAGTACTTC. Its translation is CAISSGNEQYF.

This sequence joins TRBV28 and TRBJ1-1; D possibly corresponds to TRBD1 (6 bases). The CDR3 runs to 15 residues. The ends were cut back, 0 bases at V and 7 bases at J, with 15 bases in the middle. Germline CDR1 and CDR2: MDHEN and SYDVKM. The CDR3: CASSLWAGNRDEAFF. The CDR3 bases are TGTGCCAGCAGTTTATGGGCAGGGAACAGGGATGAAGCTTTCTTT. Full variable domain (missing parts from reference TRBV28 and TRBJ1-1): DVKVTQSSRYLVKRTGEKVFLECVQDMDHENMFWYRQDPGLGLRLIYFSYDVKMKEKGDIPEGYSVSREKKERFSLILESASTNQTSMYLCASSLWAGNRDEAFFGQGTRLTVV.

This clone was counted once. The chain is built from TRBV11-1 and TRBJ2-1, with 10 bases that match TRBD1. This CDR3 has 14 amino acids. Losses at the gene ends were 8 bases for V and 6 bases for J; bases not matched to a gene: 7. Germline V gives CDR1 SGHAT, CDR2 FQDESV (reference sequence). The CDR3 protein is CASVRDRGPNEQFF. CDR3 bases: TGTGCCAGCGTCCGGGACAGGGGCCCCAATGAGCAGTTCTTC. The whole variable domain, remainder taken from reference TRBV11-1 and TRBJ2-1, is EAEVAQSPRYKITEKSQAVAFWCDPISGHATLYWYRQILGQGPELLVQFQDESVVDDSQLPKDRFSAERLKGVDSTLKIQPAELGDSAMYLCASVRDRGPNEQFFGPGTRLTVL.

The chain recombines TRBV6-5 with TRBJ2-1, with 9 bases matching TRBD1. Germline CDR1 is MNHEY and CDR2 is SVGAGI. V dropped 6 bases and J dropped 9; count of bases not matched to a gene: 12. The CDR3 runs to 15 residues. This CDR3 is CASSPRDREFSEQFF. CDR3 bases: TGTGCCAGCAGCCCCCGGGACAGGGAATTTAGTGAGCAGTTCTTC.

The chain joins TRBV5-5 to TRBJ2-7; a possible D gene is TRBD2 (5 bases). Per the germline V gene, CDR1 is SGHKS and CDR2 is YYEKEE (reference sequence). The CDR3 has 13 amino acids. Trimming pared 6 bases from V and 9 bases from J, leaving 19 bases between. The CDR3 protein is CASTSRVIAGQYV. The CDR3 bases are TGTGCCAGCACTTCGAGGGTTATCGCGGGGCAGTACGTC.

The genes are TRBV6-1 and TRBJ2-1; D is tentatively TRBD1 or TRBD2 (5 bases each). The germline gives CDR1 MNHNS, CDR2 SASEGT. The CDR3 has 15 residues. Trimming took 6 bases from V and 1 from J, leaving 13 bases between them. CDR3 coding DNA: TGTGCCAGCAGGGCCGGGACGGCTTCCTACAATGAGCAGTTCTTC. This sequence encodes CASRAGTASYNEQFF.

A few counts support this clone. The CDR3 region is CATGDSNSNQPQHF. The CDR3 nucleotides read TGTGCCACCGGGGACAGCAATAGCAATCAGCCCCAGCATTTT. The chain employs TRBV2 and TRBJ1-5, with 7 bases identical to TRBD1. The CDR3 totals 14 residues. V was pared by 10 bases and J by 0 bases, with 6 bases of the junction left unmatched. Germline V gene lookup returns CDR1 SNHLY and CDR2 FYNNEI.

This sequence joins TRBV4-2 and TRBJ1-4; possible D gene TRBD1, 6 bases. This CDR3 spans 16 amino acids. Germline CDR1 is LGHNA and CDR2 is YNFKEQ. Trimming took off 0 bases at V and 8 bases at J, with 16 bases between the two ends. Here the CDR3 reads CASSQEGPGADEKLFF. Here the CDR3 DNA reads TGTGCCAGCAGCCAAGAGGGGCCAGGGGCCGACGAAAAACTGTTTTTT.

This clone was detected once. The gene calls are TRBV7-9 and TRBJ2-5, with TRBD2 matching 8 bases. The CDR3 extends over 15 amino acids. Per the germline V gene, CDR1 is SEHNR and CDR2 is FQNEAQ (reference sequence). Trimming cost V 3 bases and J 5 bases; bases outside gene matches: 8. CDR3 residues: CASSLVAGGWETQYF. In nucleotides, the CDR3 is TGTGCCAGCAGCTTGGTCGCGGGAGGTTGGGAGACCCAGTACTTC.

The chain joins TRBV2 to TRBJ2-1; no definite D call. V lost 3 bases and J 9 bases, leaving 6 bases between the germline ends. CDR3 length equals 11 residues. Germline values: CDR1 SNHLY, CDR2 FYNNEI. The CDR3 protein is CASSDRFEQFF. The CDR3 coding sequence is TGTGCCAGCAGTGACCGCTTTGAGCAGTTCTTC.

This clone appeared a single time. The chain has TRBV5-1 and TRBJ2-7; 7 nucleotides line up with TRBD2. With 4 bases clipped from V and 1 base from J, the junction kept 2 bases outside the gene matches. This CDR3 contains 13 residues. CDR1 and CDR2 (germline): SGHRS, YFSETQ. Here the CDR3 DNA reads TGCGCCAGCAGCGGGGACTATTCCTACGAGCAGTACTTC. Translated, it gives CASSGDYSYEQYF.

This clone has only one observation. This chain links TRBV9 with TRBJ1-3, with unresolved D. CDR3 length equals 15 residues. The germline V gene encodes CDR1 SGDLS and CDR2 YYNGEE. Between the trimmed V and J ends, which lost 0 bases and 0 bases, there was a span of 7 bases. DNA of the CDR3: TGTGCCAGCAGCGTAGACCACGTCTCTGGAAACACCATATATTTT. Translating gives CASSVDHVSGNTIYF.

The V gene is TRBV7-2, the J gene TRBJ2-7; no reliable D call. V lost 3 bases to trimming and J lost 0 bases, with 9 bases between them. CDR3 length: 14 residues. The germline gives CDR1 SGHTA, CDR2 FQGNSA. CDR3 protein: CASSLTRDSYEQYF. CDR3 bases: TGTGCCAGCAGCTTGACTCGAGACTCCTACGAGCAGTACTTC.

The gene calls are TRBV11-3 and TRBJ2-5, with D tentatively TRBD1 (5 bases). The CDR3 contains 13 residues. CDR1 and CDR2 (germline): SGHNT, YENEEA. V was pared by 8 bases and J by 3 bases, with 13 bases between. The CDR3 is CASSRGLKETQYF. The CDR3 region has the DNA TGTGCCAGCTCAAGGGGCTTAAAAGAGACCCAGTACTTC.

This chain connects TRBV7-9 to TRBJ1-5; D gene unclear. The V and J ends lost 2 bases and 0 bases respectively, with 8 bases between them. Germline V lookup: CDR1 SEHNR, CDR2 FQNEAQ (reference sequence). This CDR3 spans 15 amino acids. CDR3: CASSLSSRSNQPQHF. The CDR3 bases are TGTGCCAGCAGCTTATCTTCCCGTAGCAATCAGCCCCAGCATTTT.

This chain joins TRBV6-5 and TRBJ1-2, with TRBD1 matching 8 bases. With V trimmed by 2 bases and J by 3 bases, 5 bases remained unmatched. The CDR3 sequence is 15 residues long. Germline V gives CDR1 MNHEY, CDR2 SVGAGI. In DNA, the CDR3 is TGTGCCAGCAGTTACGGACAGGGTAGGGACTATGGCTACACCTTC. Residues: CASSYGQGRDYGYTF.